These 6 T cell receptor beta chains came from one sample sequenced in a study of human T cells and chemical hapten exposure. Using its own MiXCR run on the RACE reads, TCRdb lists one record per CDR3 protein. The sample comprises 75,000 to 95,000 distinct CDR3 sequences, approximately 10% of which are singletons, and over 2% rests with the top ten. Time point given: patch test 2, 6 weeks after DPC sensitization. Treatment reported: therapeutic diphenylcyclopropenone sensitization with weekly scalp DPC. The material sequenced was whole blood, taken in connection with sensitization to the hapten diphenylcyclopropenone (DPC). All receptors derive from a man aged 40-49 years with alopecia areata. Some clones in this sample may be carry-over from other donors' samples.

This clonotype was seen more than once but under ten times. The CDR3 here is CASSLVGRDGYTF. The DNA of the CDR3 is TGTGCCAGCAGCTTAGTAGGGAGAGATGGCTACACCTTC. V usage is TRBV5-4 and J usage is TRBJ1-2; D unresolved. The CDR3 runs to 13 residues. CDR1 SGHNT and CDR2 YYREEE come from the germline V gene (reference sequence). V lost 2 bases and J lost 6, with 11 bases in between. Supplemented by reference TRBV5-4 and TRBJ1-2, the full variable domain reads ETGVTQSPTHLIKTRGQQVTLRCSSQSGHNTVSWYQQALGQGPQFIFQYYREEENGRGNFPPRFSGLQFPNYSSELNVNALELDDSALYLCASSLVGRDGYTFGSGTRLTVV.

Only a few counts were recorded for this clonotype. The V gene is TRBV20-1, the J gene TRBJ2-3, with TRBD2 matching over 9 bases. V lost 7 bases, J lost 2 bases, and 10 bases stayed unmatched. The CDR3 length is 15 residues. The germline CDR1 and CDR2 sequences are DFQATT and SNEGSKA (reference sequence). The CDR3 loop is CSVPGGRAPTDTQYF. CDR3 bases: TGCAGTGTTCCGGGCGGGAGGGCCCCCACAGATACGCAGTATTTT.

At least ten counts were recorded for this clonotype. This chain links TRBV28 with TRBJ2-7, with TRBD1 as a possible D gene (6 bases). There are 16 residues in the CDR3. Germline V lookup: CDR1 MDHEN, CDR2 SYDVKM. V lost 4 bases and J lost 0, with 16 bases in between. The CDR3 DNA follows: TGTGCCAGCAGTTCGAGGGGGTCCTACCGCTCCTACGAGCAGTACGTC. Translating gives CASSSRGSYRSYEQYV.

V is TRBV28 and J is TRBJ1-1; a possible D gene is TRBD1 (6 bases). The CDR3 extends over 16 amino acids. V lost 4 bases, J lost 1 base, and 16 bases lay in between. Germline assignment: CDR1 MDHEN and CDR2 SYDVKM. DNA of the CDR3: TGTGCCAGCAGTTCGCCCGCCCAGGGGCGGAACACTGAAGCTTTCTTT. Its translation is CASSSPAQGRNTEAFF.

This clonotype has ten or more counts. This chain joins TRBV29-1 and TRBJ2-7, with a weak D call TRBD1 (6 bases). Germline V gene lookup returns CDR1 SQVTM and CDR2 ANQGSEA. This CDR3 is built from 13 residues. The germline V and J ends were trimmed by 0 bases and 7 bases, with 13 bases remaining between them. Here the CDR3 DNA reads TGCAGCGTTGAAGATCCAGGGGCGGTTGAGCAGTACGTC. Its translation: CSVEDPGAVEQYV.

The rearrangement joins TRBV7-2 to TRBJ2-3, with D perhaps matching TRBD1 (6 bases). Per the germline V gene, CDR1 is SGHTA and CDR2 is FQGNSA. V shed 5 bases and J shed 6 bases, with 15 bases lying between them. The CDR3 has 14 residues. The CDR3 DNA sequence: TGTGCCAGCAGCCCAGACCCAGGGGTCGATACGCAGTATTTT. Translation: CASSPDPGVDTQYF.